This T cell receptor (beta chain) was documented in a study of cytomegalovirus exposure and HLA in healthy donors. Primers included in the PCR were 60 Vbeta and 13 Jbeta primers. The repertoire was sequenced with immunoSEQ multiplex PCR; TCRdb's copy has only in-frame clones and lacks some. The table shows under 250,000 clones, with roughly 80% occurring only once. The CDR3 is made up of 15 amino acids. Per germline, CDR1 MNHEY and CDR2 SMNVEV (reference sequence). Sequencing input: PBMCs. The chain uses TRBV27 and TRBJ2-5, with D tentatively TRBD2 (6 bases). The J call may be in error: the DNA end matches TRBJ2-7 better. The source of this sequence is a man in his forties or fifties in good health and CMV-seronegative. The CDR3 DNA reads as TGTGCCAGCAGTTTAGGGGCGGGGCTCAACTACGAGCAGTACTTC. Protein sequence: CASSLGAGLNYEQYF.